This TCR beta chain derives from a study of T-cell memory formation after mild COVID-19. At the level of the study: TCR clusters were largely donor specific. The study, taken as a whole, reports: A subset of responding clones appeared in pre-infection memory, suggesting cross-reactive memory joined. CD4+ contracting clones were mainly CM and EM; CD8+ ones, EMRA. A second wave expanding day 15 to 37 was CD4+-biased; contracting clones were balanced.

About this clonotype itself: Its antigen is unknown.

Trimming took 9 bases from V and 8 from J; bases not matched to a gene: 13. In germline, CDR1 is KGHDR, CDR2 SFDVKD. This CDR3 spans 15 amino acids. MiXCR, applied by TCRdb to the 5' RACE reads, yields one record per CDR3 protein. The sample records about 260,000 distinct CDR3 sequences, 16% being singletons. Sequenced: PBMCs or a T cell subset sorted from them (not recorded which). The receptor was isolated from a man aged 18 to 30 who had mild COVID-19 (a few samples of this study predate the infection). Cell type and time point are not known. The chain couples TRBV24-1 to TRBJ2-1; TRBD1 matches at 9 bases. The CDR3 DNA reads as TGTGCCACCCGAGAAACAGGGGGCTCTAATCATGAGCAGTTCTTC. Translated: CATRETGGSNHEQFF.